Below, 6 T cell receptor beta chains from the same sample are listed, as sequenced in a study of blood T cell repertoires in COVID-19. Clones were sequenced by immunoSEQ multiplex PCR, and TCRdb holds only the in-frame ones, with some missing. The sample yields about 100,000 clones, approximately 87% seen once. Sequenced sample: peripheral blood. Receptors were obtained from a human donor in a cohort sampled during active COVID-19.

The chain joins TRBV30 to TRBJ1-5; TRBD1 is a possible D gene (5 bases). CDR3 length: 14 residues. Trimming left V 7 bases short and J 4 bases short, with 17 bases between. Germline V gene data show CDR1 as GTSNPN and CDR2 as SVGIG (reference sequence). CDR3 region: CAYSTVDLNQPQHF. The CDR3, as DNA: TGTGCCTACTCGACAGTCGACTTAAATCAGCCCCAGCATTTT.

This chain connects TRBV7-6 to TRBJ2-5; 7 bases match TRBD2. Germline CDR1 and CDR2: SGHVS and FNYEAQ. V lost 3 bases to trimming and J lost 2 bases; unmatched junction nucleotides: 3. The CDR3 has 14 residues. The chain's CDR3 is CASSLAGLQETQYF. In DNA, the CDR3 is TGTGCCAGCAGCTTGGCGGGACTACAAGAGACCCAGTACTTC.

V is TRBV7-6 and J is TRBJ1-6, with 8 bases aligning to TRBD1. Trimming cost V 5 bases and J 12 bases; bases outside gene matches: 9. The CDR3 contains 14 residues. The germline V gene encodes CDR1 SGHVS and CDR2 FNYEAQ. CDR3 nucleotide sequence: TGTGCCAGCAGCGTTGGACAGGGAAATGAACCCCTCCACTTT. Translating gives CASSVGQGNEPLHF.

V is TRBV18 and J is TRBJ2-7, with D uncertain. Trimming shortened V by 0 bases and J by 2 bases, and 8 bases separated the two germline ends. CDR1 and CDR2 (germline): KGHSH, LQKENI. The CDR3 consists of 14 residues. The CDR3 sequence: CASSPPAVPYEQYF. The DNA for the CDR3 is TGTGCCAGCTCACCACCGGCGGTTCCCTACGAGCAGTACTTC.

CDR3 bases: TGCGCCAGCAGCCAGGCTTTGACCGCTAGCCCTAGCTTGAATGAGCAGTTCTTC. Its translation is CASSQALTASPSLNEQFF. J is TRBJ2-1 and V is TRBV4-1; D is possibly TRBD2 (5 bases). CDR1 MGHRA and CDR2 YSYEKL come from the germline V gene. The V gene lost 3 bases and the J gene lost 7 bases, with 25 bases spanning the gap. The CDR3 loop spans 18 amino acids.

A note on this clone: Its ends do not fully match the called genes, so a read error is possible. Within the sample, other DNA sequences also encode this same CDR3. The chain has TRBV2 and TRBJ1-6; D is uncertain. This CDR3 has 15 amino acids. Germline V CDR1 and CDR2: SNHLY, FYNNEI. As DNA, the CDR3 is TGTGCTAGCAGTGAAGGTCAAGGAGTGGGTTCACCCCTCCACTTT. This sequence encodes CASSEGQGVGSPLHF.